This T cell receptor beta chain was recovered during a study of vaccination effects on CD4 cells after COVID-19. Findings and limits, study-wide: Late in the post-vaccination period, infection-induced and vaccine-induced clones underwent marked clonal contraction.

The CDR3 runs to 14 residues. Losses at the gene ends were 8 bases for V and 3 bases for J; bases not matched to a gene: 5. The germline V gene has CDR1 MNHNY and CDR2 SVGAGI (reference sequence). Details on this clone: Its antigen is as yet unknown.

TCRdb's table, derived via immunoSEQ multiplex PCR, lists solely in-frame clones and lacks some. The data show 55,000 to 75,000 clones, under 75% seen once. Using viral peptide pools, the ViraFEST assay grew out antigen-specific CD4+ T cells prior to sequencing. After roughly 9 days in culture, the CD4+ T cells were isolated. Absence of prior SARS-CoV-2 infection characterized the vaccine recipients, who showed negative nucleocapsid antibodies. The source of this sequence is a human donor who received a COVID-19 vaccine. The sample in question was CD4+ T cells from PBMCs cultured with HCoV-OC43 spike peptides, obtained before COVID-19 vaccination. Subset noted: HCoV-OC43 spike overlapping peptide pool stimulation. The V call is TRBV6-6, the J call TRBJ2-2, with 8 bases aligning to TRBD1. The CDR3 sequence is CASCAQGDTGELFF. CDR3 bases: TGTGCCAGCTGTGCACAGGGGGACACCGGGGAGCTGTTTTTT.